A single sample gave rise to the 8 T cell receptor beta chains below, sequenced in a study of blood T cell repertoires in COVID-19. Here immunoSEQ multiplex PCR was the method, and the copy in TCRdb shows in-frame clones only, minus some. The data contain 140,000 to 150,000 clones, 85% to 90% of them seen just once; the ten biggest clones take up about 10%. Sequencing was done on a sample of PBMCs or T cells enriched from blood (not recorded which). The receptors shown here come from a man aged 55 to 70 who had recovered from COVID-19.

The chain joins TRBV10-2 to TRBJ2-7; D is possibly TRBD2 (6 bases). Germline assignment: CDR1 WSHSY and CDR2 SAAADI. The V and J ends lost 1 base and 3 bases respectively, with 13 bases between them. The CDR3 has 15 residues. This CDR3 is CASSEYRGSGYEQYF. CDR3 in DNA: TGCGCCAGCAGTGAGTACCGGGGTAGCGGCTACGAGCAGTACTTC.

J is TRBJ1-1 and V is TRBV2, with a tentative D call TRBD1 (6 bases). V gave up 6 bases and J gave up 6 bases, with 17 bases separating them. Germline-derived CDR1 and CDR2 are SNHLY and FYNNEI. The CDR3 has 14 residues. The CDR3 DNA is TGTGCCAGCAGGAATCACCCAGGGGTCTCTGAAGCTTTCTTT. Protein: CASRNHPGVSEAFF. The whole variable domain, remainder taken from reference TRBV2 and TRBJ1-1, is EPEVTQTPSHQVTQMGQEVILRCVPISNHLYFYWYRQILGQKVEFLVSFYNNEISEKSEIFDDQFSVERPDGSNFTLKIRSTKLEDSAMYFCASRNHPGVSEAFFGQGTRLTVV.

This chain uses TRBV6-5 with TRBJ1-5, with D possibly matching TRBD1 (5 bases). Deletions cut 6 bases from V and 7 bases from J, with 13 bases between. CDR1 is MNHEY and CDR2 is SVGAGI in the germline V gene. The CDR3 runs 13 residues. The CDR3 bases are TGTGCCAGCAGCGGGGGGATAGGACAGCCCCAGCATTTT. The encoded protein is CASSGGIGQPQHF.

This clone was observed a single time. The CDR3 loop reads CASSQVGGNTGELFF. CDR3 in DNA: TGTGCCAGCAGCCAAGTAGGGGGAAACACCGGGGAGCTGTTTTTT. This chain joins TRBV3-1 (or the pseudogene TRBV3-2) and TRBJ2-2, with TRBD1 as a possible D gene (6 bases). The germline V gene has CDR1 LGHDT and CDR2 YNNKEL (reference sequence). The ends were cut back, 1 base at V and 2 bases at J, with 8 bases in the middle. This CDR3 spans 15 amino acids.

CDR3 protein: CASSSDGELFF. CDR3 sequence (DNA): TGTGCCAGCAGTAGCGACGGGGAGCTGTTTTTT. The chain couples TRBV2 to TRBJ2-2; no clear D. Germline CDR1 is SNHLY and CDR2 is FYNNEI. The CDR3 has 11 residues. V dropped 5 bases and J dropped 7 bases, with 5 bases sitting between them.

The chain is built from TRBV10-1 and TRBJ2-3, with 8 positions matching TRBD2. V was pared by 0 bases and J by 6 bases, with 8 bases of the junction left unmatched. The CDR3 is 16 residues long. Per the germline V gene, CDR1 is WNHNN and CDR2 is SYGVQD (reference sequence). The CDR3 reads CASSESPGGARDTQYF. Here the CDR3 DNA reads TGCGCCAGCAGTGAGTCCCCCGGGGGGGCTAGGGATACGCAGTATTTT.

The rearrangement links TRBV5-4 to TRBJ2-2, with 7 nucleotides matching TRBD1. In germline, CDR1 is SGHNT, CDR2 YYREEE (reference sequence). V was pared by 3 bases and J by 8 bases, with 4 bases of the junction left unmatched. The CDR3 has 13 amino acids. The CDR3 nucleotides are TGTGCCAGCAGCTACAGGGGAGAGGGGGAGCTGTTTTTT. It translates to CASSYRGEGELFF.

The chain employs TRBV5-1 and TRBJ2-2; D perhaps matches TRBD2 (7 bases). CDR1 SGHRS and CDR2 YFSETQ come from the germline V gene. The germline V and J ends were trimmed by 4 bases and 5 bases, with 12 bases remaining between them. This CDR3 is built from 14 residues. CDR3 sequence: CASSRGDTTGELFF. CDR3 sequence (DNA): TGCGCCAGCAGCCGGGGGGACACTACCGGGGAGCTGTTTTTT.